This record looks at one T cell receptor beta chain sequence and its context. Assay used: immunoSEQ multiplex PCR; TCRdb lists only in-frame clones, some missing. The sample contains hundreds of thousands of clones, nearly 85% of which appear only once. The germline gives CDR1 SGHRS, CDR2 YFSETQ. The CDR3 contains 13 residues. After removal of 3 bases from V and 7 bases from J, the junction contained 2 bases not matched to a gene. The sample comes from a study of blood T cell repertoires in COVID-19. Sequencing was carried out using peripheral blood. The chain couples TRBV5-1 to TRBJ2-1; 9 bases fit TRBD2. The receptor was derived from a woman under 40 with COVID-19, enrolled during active disease. The CDR3 is CASSSTSGNEQFF. CDR3 sequence (DNA): TGCGCCAGCAGCTCAACTAGCGGGAATGAGCAGTTCTTC. The complete variable domain, with remaining parts taken from reference TRBV5-1 and TRBJ2-1, reads KAGVTQTPRYLIKTRGQQVTLSCSPISGHRSVSWYQQTPGQGLQFLFEYFSETQRNKGNFPGRFSGRQFSNSRSEMNVSTLELGDSALYLCASSSTSGNEQFFGPGTRLTVL.